One T cell receptor beta chain is described in this entry. Other DNA sequences in the sample encode the same CDR3. From germline, CDR1 is ENHRY and CDR2 SYGVKD. Trimming removed 0 bases from V and 4 bases from J, with 3 bases in between. The CDR3 is 12 amino acids. Clones were sequenced by immunoSEQ multiplex PCR, and TCRdb holds only the in-frame ones, with some missing. The sample records some 220,000 clones, roughly four fifths being singletons. The data originate from a study of blood T cell repertoires in COVID-19. Study-level information: COVID-19 samples from acute and convalescent phases originated in the United States, Italy and Spain. PBMCs, B-cell-depleted T cells, or T cells were the source of the cDNA or gDNA that made up the material.

The J gene is TRBJ1-2, the V gene TRBV10-3, with D unclear. Sequencing used peripheral blood. This TCR derives from a woman aged 70-85 years with COVID-19, enrolled during active disease. CDR3 sequence: CAISESSYGYTF. In nucleotides, the CDR3 is TGTGCCATCAGTGAGTCCAGCTATGGCTACACCTTC.